These 14 T cell receptor beta chains share one sample of origin, sequenced in a study of T cell responses to AZD1222 COVID-19 vaccine. TCRdb keeps only in-frame clones here, not all; method: immunoSEQ multiplex PCR. The data hold under 120,000 clones, with more than 85% observed a single time. The starting material was peripheral blood, obtained on day 0 of AZD1222 vaccination. The receptors here all came from an adult in good health.

J is TRBJ1-1 and V is TRBV27; 7 nucleotides agree with TRBD1. V lost 2 bases to trimming and J lost 0 bases; unmatched junction nucleotides: 0. Germline V gene lookup returns CDR1 MNHEY and CDR2 SMNVEV (reference sequence). CDR3 length: 14 residues. Written as DNA, the CDR3 is TGTGCCAGCAGTTTAGGGACAGTGAACACTGAAGCTTTCTTT. It specifies CASSLGTVNTEAFF.

This chain connects TRBV7-3 to TRBJ2-3; weak D call: TRBD2 (5 bases). The CDR3 covers 12 residues. The germline gives CDR1 SGHTA, CDR2 FQGTGA. Trimming removed 2 bases at V and 8 bases at J, with 8 bases between. CDR3 nucleotide sequence: TGTGCCAGCAGCTTAGATGGGAGTACGCAGTATTTT. Its translation is CASSLDGSTQYF.

The chain's CDR3 is CASSEQGFVTEAFF. CDR3 DNA: TGTGCCAGCAGCGAACAGGGATTTGTCACTGAAGCTTTCTTT. The rearrangement joins TRBV11-2 to TRBJ1-1, with a possible D match to TRBD1 (6 bases). CDR1 and CDR2 (germline): SGHAT, FQNNGV. V was cut by 5 bases and J by 4 bases, with 14 bases left in between. The CDR3 covers 14 residues.

The chain has TRBV27 and TRBJ1-2; D perhaps matches TRBD1 (5 bases). The CDR3 has 13 amino acids. Trimming cost V 4 bases and J 8 bases, with 14 bases left between them. Germline V gene sequence: CDR1 MNHEY, CDR2 SMNVEV (reference sequence). The CDR3 here is CASSWGVQGGYTF. The CDR3 nucleotides read TGTGCCAGCAGTTGGGGGGTCCAAGGGGGCTACACCTTC.

The genes are TRBV11-3 and TRBJ2-2, with no clear D. Germline V lookup: CDR1 SGHNT, CDR2 YENEEA. The length of the CDR3 is 15 residues. Between the trimmed V and J ends, which lost 3 bases and 0 bases, there was a span of 8 bases. This chain's CDR3 is CASSLRVANTGELFF. CDR3 nucleotides: TGTGCCAGCAGCTTGCGTGTGGCGAACACCGGGGAGCTGTTTTTT.

This CDR3 is CASSPGPSSETQYF. CDR3 sequence (DNA): TGTGCCAGCAGCCCTGGGCCCTCTTCTGAGACCCAGTACTTC. The chain carries TRBV7-6 and TRBJ2-5; D unclear. CDR1 and CDR2 (germline): SGHVS, FNYEAQ. V was pared by 5 bases and J by 5 bases, with 15 bases between. This CDR3 has 14 residues.

Turning to this clone: At one boundary the junction diverges from the germline segment, which might be a read error. This sequence joins TRBV15 and TRBJ2-4; D may be TRBD1 or TRBD2 (7 bases each). CDR1 and CDR2 (germline): LNHNV, YYDKDF (reference sequence). The CDR3 is 14 amino acids. CDR3 sequence reads: CATSIPRASRGGCF. In DNA, the CDR3 is TGTGCCACCAGCATCCCGAGGGCGAGCAGGGGGGGTTGCTTC.

This clone was counted a few times. The chain is built from TRBV3-1 (or the pseudogene TRBV3-2) and TRBJ1-1; D unclear. Germline V lookup: CDR1 LGHDT, CDR2 YNNKEL (reference sequence). The V and J ends lost 3 bases and 3 bases respectively, with 8 bases between them. CDR3 length: 13 amino acids. The CDR3 region has the DNA TGTGCCAGCAGCCACAAGAGCCACACTGAAGCTTTCTTT. It encodes CASSHKSHTEAFF.

The chain combines TRBV6-5 with TRBJ2-2, with D possibly matching TRBD1 (6 bases). Trimming pared 7 bases from V and 4 bases from J, leaving 13 bases between. In germline, CDR1 is MNHEY, CDR2 SVGAGI. The CDR3 length is 14 residues. The CDR3 here is CASKQGEGTGELFF. The CDR3 DNA reads as TGTGCCAGCAAACAGGGCGAGGGCACCGGGGAGCTGTTTTTT.

This clone was counted once. The chain carries TRBV7-6 and TRBJ2-3; D remains unclear. Germline V gene sequence: CDR1 SGHVS, CDR2 FNYEAQ. This CDR3 is built from 15 residues. Trimming left V 1 base short and J 0 bases short, with 8 bases between. CDR3: CASSLGARSTDTQYF. The CDR3 bases are TGTGCCAGCAGCTTAGGGGCCCGAAGCACAGATACGCAGTATTTT.

This chain connects TRBV9 to TRBJ1-2; possibly TRBD1 for D (5 bases). The CDR3 is 15 residues long. V dropped 1 base and J dropped 8 bases, with 18 bases sitting between them. Germline V gives CDR1 SGDLS, CDR2 YYNGEE. The CDR3 spells CASSVIKGTAEGYTF. Here the CDR3 DNA reads TGTGCCAGCAGCGTAATAAAGGGGACGGCCGAGGGCTACACCTTC.

The genes are TRBV29-1 and TRBJ1-2; 7 bases line up with TRBD1. The CDR3 totals 13 residues. The germline CDR1 and CDR2 sequences are SQVTM and ANQGSEA. After removal of 8 bases from V and 2 bases from J, the junction contained 8 bases not matched to a gene. The CDR3 region has the DNA TGCAGCACCCCAGGACAGGCCAACTATGGCTACACCTTC. This sequence encodes CSTPGQANYGYTF.

As for this clone: Other DNA sequences in this sample translate to the same CDR3. DNA for the CDR3: TGTGCCAGCAGCTTGGATCGCGGTCAGCCCCAGCATTTT. As protein: CASSLDRGQPQHF. The chain recombines TRBV5-6 with TRBJ1-5, with D unresolved. CDR1 and CDR2 from the germline V gene are SGHDT and YYEEEE. With 0 bases removed from V and 6 bases from J, the gap between germline ends came to 7 bases. This CDR3 is built from 13 residues.

The genes are TRBV6-1 and TRBJ2-7; 7 bases match TRBD1. The length of the CDR3 is 14 residues. CDR1 and CDR2 from the germline V gene are MNHNS and SASEGT. J was trimmed by 2 bases and V by 3 bases; bases with no gene match: 4. The CDR3 here is CASSDLQGPYEQYF. The CDR3 coding sequence is TGTGCCAGCAGTGACCTACAGGGGCCCTACGAGCAGTACTTC.